The rows below give T cell receptor beta chains drawn from one sample of a study of blood T cell repertoires in COVID-19. Produced via immunoSEQ multiplex PCR; TCRdb's table is partial and in-frame only. In the table there are approximately 200,000 clones, 86% of which are singletons. Sample: peripheral blood. The receptor set was obtained from a woman aged 25 to 39 with active or convalescent COVID-19. Each CDR3 is given with its conserved first and last residue.

j_gene | v_gene | CDR3aa
TRBJ2-5 | TRBV25-1 | CASSERWSQETQYF
TRBJ2-7 | TRBV29-1 | CSARGLAGAYEQYF
TRBJ2-7 | TRBV30 | CAWSQSGGDEQYF
TRBJ2-7 | TRBV2 | CASKPGTGGNEQYF
TRBJ1-1 | TRBV28 | CASSKTGSGQNTEAFF
TRBJ2-5 | TRBV11-2 | CASSDGGLEETQYF
TRBJ2-1 | TRBV12-3/TRBV12-4 | CASSPTSGRGQFF
TRBJ2-1 | TRBV3-1/TRBV3-2 | CASSPPSLGTRAHNEQFF
TRBJ2-2 | TRBV20-1 | CSASSVATGELFF
TRBJ1-1 | TRBV10-3 | CAIRGQLRNTEAFF
TRBJ2-1 | TRBV20-1 | CSASWLAAPVGEQFF
TRBJ2-7 | TRBV3-1/TRBV3-2 | CASRHRYEQYF
TRBJ2-3 | TRBV19 | CASSIGAGGSTDTQYF
TRBJ2-1 | TRBV10-2 | CASSESGGAWNEQFF
TRBJ2-1 | TRBV30 | CAWSTGVNNEQFF
TRBJ2-7 | TRBV5-1 | CASSPRRDSGRSHEQYF
TRBJ2-7 | TRBV6-1 | CASSEAVSVSYEQYF
TRBJ2-5 | TRBV30 | CAWSVGGGAETQYF
TRBJ1-5 | TRBV7-9 | CASSLDGASNQPQHF
TRBJ2-1 | TRBV7-6 | CASSFSGGGTGLNEQFF
TRBJ2-7 | TRBV18 | CASSPPGGYEQYF
TRBJ2-7 | TRBV10-2 | CASSEAGAGAEQYF
TRBJ2-3 | TRBV20-1 | CSASPLAGSHGTDTQYF
TRBJ1-2 | TRBV9 | CASSADDGYGYTF
TRBJ1-5 | TRBV19 | CASSSDSSNQPQHF
TRBJ2-1 | TRBV18 | CASSPRTGGYNEQFF
TRBJ1-1 | TRBV19 | CASRWRGPTEAFF
TRBJ2-3 | TRBV2 | CASNGEGTDTQYF
TRBJ2-1 | TRBV20-1 | CSASSGWAYNEQFF
TRBJ2-1 | TRBV9 | CASSVETGGTSGSRNEQFF
TRBJ2-2 | TRBV4-1 | CASSQETALHANTGELFF
TRBJ1-3 | TRBV19 | CASRWSSGNTIYF
TRBJ1-1 | TRBV12-3/TRBV12-4 | CASSFRGADEAFF
TRBJ2-7 | TRBV9 | CASSVGGDFYEQYF
TRBJ1-5 | TRBV27 | CASSRQGARQPQHF
TRBJ1-6 | TRBV9 | CASSVGGLQPNSPLHF
TRBJ1-2 | TRBV30 | CAWTPGLGYGYTF
TRBJ2-2 | TRBV7-6 | CASSFSNTGELFF
TRBJ1-3 | TRBV28 | CASRTTSSGNTIYF
TRBJ2-1 | TRBV9 | CASSHRVLGVGNEQFF
TRBJ1-4 | TRBV27 | CASRSSSWGTELATNEKLFF
TRBJ2-1 | TRBV19 | CASTLRTGRNEQFF
TRBJ1-2 | TRBV6-2/TRBV6-3 | CASSYLQGGYGYTF
TRBJ2-1 | TRBV5-1 | CASSSLAGGGYNEQFF
TRBJ2-5 | TRBV5-1 | CASSRGASWGETQYF
TRBJ1-2 | TRBV30 | CAWSEQGRYGYTF
TRBJ2-7 | TRBV7-7 | CASSLTEGATYEQYF
TRBJ2-1 | TRBV27 | CASTPNRDYNEQFF
TRBJ2-1 | TRBV6-5 | CASTYSSLDEQFF
TRBJ2-1 | TRBV28 | CASSLQQGVFNEQFF
TRBJ2-3 | TRBV3-1/TRBV3-2 | CASSQTTSTDTQYF
TRBJ1-1 | TRBV9 | CASSVGSPGQNTEAFF
TRBJ2-5 | TRBV18 | CASSPRGAGETQYF
TRBJ1-2 | TRBV4-1 | CASSQVQGADYGYTF
TRBJ1-3 | TRBV19 | CASTTQFSGNTIYF
TRBJ2-3 | TRBV2 | CASSDGTSDTDTQYF
TRBJ1-1 | TRBV29-1 | CSEQGAGTEAFF
TRBJ1-5 | TRBV9 | CASSATGGGQPQHF
TRBJ2-3 | TRBV3-1/TRBV3-2 | CASSRQGSTDTQYF